This T cell receptor beta chain is drawn from a study of T cell changes during pregnancy in multiple sclerosis. The ends were cut back, 0 bases at V and 0 bases at J, with 12 bases in the middle. In germline, CDR1 is SGHTS, CDR2 YDEGEE. The CDR3 extends over 16 amino acids. Method: immunoSEQ multiplex PCR; TCRdb's copy keeps in-frame clones and lacks some. Of tens of thousands of clones in the sample, approximately 89% are singletons; the top ten hold roughly a tenth. The sequence was obtained from a female donor with multiple sclerosis, enrolled in a pregnancy study. The source material was CD8+ T cells from peripheral blood mononuclear cells, sampled in the second trimester of pregnancy. The genes are TRBV5-8 and TRBJ1-2; no firm D call. The CDR3 spells CASSLVGSAANYGYTF. Here the CDR3 DNA reads TGTGCCAGCAGCTTGGTCGGCAGCGCAGCTAACTATGGCTACACCTTC.